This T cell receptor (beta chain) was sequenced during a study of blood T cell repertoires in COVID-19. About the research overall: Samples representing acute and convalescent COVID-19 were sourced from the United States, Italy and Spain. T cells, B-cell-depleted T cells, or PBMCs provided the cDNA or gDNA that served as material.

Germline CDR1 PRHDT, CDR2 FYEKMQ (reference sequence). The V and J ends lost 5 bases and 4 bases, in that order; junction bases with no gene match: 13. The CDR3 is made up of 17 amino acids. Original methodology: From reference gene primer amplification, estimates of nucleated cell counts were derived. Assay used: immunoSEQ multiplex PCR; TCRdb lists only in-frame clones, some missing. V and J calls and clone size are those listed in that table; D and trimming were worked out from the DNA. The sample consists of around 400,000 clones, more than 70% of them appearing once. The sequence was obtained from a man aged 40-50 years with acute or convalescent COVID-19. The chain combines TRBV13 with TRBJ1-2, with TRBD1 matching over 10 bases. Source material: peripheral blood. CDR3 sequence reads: CASSLLEGTGEGYGYTF. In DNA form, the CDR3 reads TGTGCCAGCAGCCTCCTAGAGGGGACAGGGGAGGGCTATGGCTACACCTTC.